The rows below give T cell receptor beta chains drawn from one sample of a study of neoadjuvant anti-PD-1 for oral cavity cancer. TCRdb's copy holds only in-frame clones and misses some; the assay was immunoSEQ multiplex PCR. Of 14,000 or so clones listed, around three quarters are singletons. The sequences come from PBMCs, collected before nivolumab (anti-PD-1) treatment. All receptors derive from a person between 40 and 80 years old with oral cavity squamous cell carcinoma. CDR3s include the opening cysteine and the closing phenylalanine or tryptophan. Clone size is given for some rows only: seen once, a few or many times, or a class if the clone is expanded.

V,size,J,CDR3
TRBV7-9,.,TRBJ2-7,CASSPQDSESSYEQYF
TRBV6-1,.,TRBJ1-6,CASSVVVPYNSPLHF
TRBV5-1,.,TRBJ2-3,CASSLAPGAVDTQYF
TRBV5-1,.,TRBJ2-1,CASSPTGSSYNEQFF
TRBV19,.,TRBJ1-2,CASSQGGTFLDGYTF
TRBV7-9,.,TRBJ2-3,CASSSTSGATDTQYF
TRBV6-6,.,TRBJ1-2,CASSYGDYGYTF
TRBV27,.,TRBJ2-4,CASSARGLAKNIQYF
TRBV7-9,.,TRBJ2-7,CASSGTGTGKNEQYF
TRBV15,.,TRBJ1-4,CATSRDRGAEKLFF
TRBV6-1,.,TRBJ2-1,CASSERRDSYSYNEQFF
TRBV11-2,.,TRBJ2-7,CASSSSGGSPLVQYF
TRBV2,.,TRBJ1-6,CARGVSYGSPLHF
TRBV6-1,.,TRBJ2-2,CASSERQGLSGELFF
TRBV9,.,TRBJ2-2,CASSVSTGNTGELFF
TRBV6-1,few,TRBJ2-7,CASSADGYEQYF
TRBV6-6,.,TRBJ2-1,CASSPGDTEQFF
TRBV2,.,TRBJ2-2,CASSESRLWQANTGELFF
TRBV29-1,.,TRBJ2-7,CSVLTGTYEQYF
TRBV6-5,.,TRBJ1-5,CASSAQGNQPQHF
TRBV28,few,TRBJ1-6,CASSFPQYPSSPLHF
TRBV11-3,.,TRBJ2-3,CASSPGTGSRTDTQYF
TRBV7-9,.,TRBJ1-1,CASSSWTGYTEAFF
TRBV6-5,once,TRBJ2-7,CASNGDRGRGEQYF